The 9 T cell receptor beta chains given below trace back to one sample, sequenced in a study of control samples from healthy donors and cancer patients. The assay was immunoSEQ multiplex PCR, and TCRdb's table has in-frame clones only and misses some. The sample lists about 130,000 clones, around nine tenths seen once, with roughly 2.7% in the top ten. What was sequenced was blood. The receptors here all came from a man aged 18 to 30 in good health.

The chain links TRBV2 to TRBJ2-1; 10 bases line up with TRBD2. CDR1 is SNHLY and CDR2 is FYNNEI in the germline V gene. J lost 6 bases, V lost 6 bases, and 8 bases had no gene match. The CDR3 runs 15 residues. The DNA of the CDR3 is TGTGCCAGCAGGGAGTCAGCGGGAGGGGGCAATGAGCAGTTCTTC. It translates to CASRESAGGGNEQFF. The full variable domain, in which reference TRBV2 and TRBJ2-1 provide the parts outside the CDR3, is EPEVTQTPSHQVTQMGQEVILRCVPISNHLYFYWYRQILGQKVEFLVSFYNNEISEKSEIFDDQFSVERPDGSNFTLKIRSTKLEDSAMYFCASRESAGGGNEQFFGPGTRLTVL.

The chain uses TRBV5-4 and TRBJ1-2; D gene unclear. Germline CDR1 and CDR2: SGHNT and YYREEE (reference sequence). CDR3 length: 15 residues. V was pared by 0 bases and J by 3 bases, with 12 bases between. CDR3 loop: CASSLGAWEDYGYTF. Written as DNA, the CDR3 is TGTGCCAGCAGCTTGGGCGCGTGGGAAGACTATGGCTACACCTTC.

The chain combines TRBV11-2 with TRBJ2-5; D might be TRBD1 (5 bases). The V gene's germline CDR1 is SGHAT and CDR2 FQNNGV. V gave up 7 bases and J gave up 4 bases, with 19 bases separating them. The CDR3 loop spans 15 amino acids. The CDR3 loop is CASTRDYRFRETQYF. DNA for the CDR3: TGTGCCAGCACCCGTGATTACAGGTTTCGAGAGACCCAGTACTTC.

The rearrangement uses TRBV11-3 and TRBJ2-1; the D gene is possibly TRBD1 (6 bases). Trimming left V 5 bases short and J 3 bases short, with 8 bases between. The CDR3 is made up of 13 amino acids. The germline CDR1 and CDR2 sequences are SGHNT and YENEEA. DNA of the CDR3: TGTGCCAGCAGCCTGGACAGCTACAATGAGCAGTTCTTC. Amino acid sequence: CASSLDSYNEQFF.

This clone was seen a single time. The genes are TRBV2 and TRBJ2-7; 13 bases fit TRBD2. The CDR3 runs 15 residues. Germline trimming cut 2 bases from V and 3 bases from J; bases unmatched to any gene: 1. Germline lookup yields CDR1 SNHLY and CDR2 FYNNEI. As DNA, the CDR3 is TGTGCCAGCAGTGAAACTAGCGGGGGGGGCTACGAGCAGTACTTC. This sequence encodes CASSETSGGGYEQYF.

This chain connects TRBV3-1 (or the pseudogene TRBV3-2) to TRBJ2-2; TRBD1 aligns across 7 bases. After removal of 4 bases from V and 3 bases from J, the junction contained 2 bases not matched to a gene. CDR1 and CDR2 (germline): LGHDT, YNNKEL (reference sequence). CDR3 length: 14 amino acids. In nucleotides, the CDR3 is TGTGCCAGCAGCCGCACAGGGGACACCGGGGAGCTGTTTTTT. As protein: CASSRTGDTGELFF.

The gene calls are TRBV7-8 and TRBJ1-2, with a tentative D call TRBD1 (6 bases). V was trimmed by 0 bases and J by 8 bases, leaving 16 bases between them. Per the germline V gene, CDR1 is SGHVS and CDR2 is FQNEAQ. This CDR3 has 15 amino acids. This CDR3 reads CASSLAHTEGGGYTF. The CDR3 coding sequence is TGTGCCAGCAGCTTAGCGCACACAGAGGGGGGCGGCTACACCTTC.

A few counts support this clone. This sequence joins TRBV15 and TRBJ1-1; TRBD1 aligns across 7 bases. CDR3 length equals 13 residues. Germline V gene data show CDR1 as LNHNV and CDR2 as YYDKDF (reference sequence). The V segment lost 0 bases and the J segment 11 bases; nucleotides outside the gene matches: 6. The CDR3 sequence: CATSRDPQGGAFF. The CDR3 coding sequence is TGTGCCACCAGCAGAGATCCCCAGGGGGGGGCTTTCTTT.

V usage is TRBV7-8 and J usage is TRBJ1-5; TRBD1 matches 9 bases. Germline loops: CDR1 SGHVS, CDR2 FQNEAQ. With 2 bases clipped from V and 4 bases from J, the junction kept 9 bases outside the gene matches. The CDR3 spans 17 residues. CDR3 loop: CASSLQSGQGDNQPQHF. The CDR3 region has the DNA TGTGCCAGCAGCTTACAGTCGGGACAGGGCGATAATCAGCCCCAGCATTTT.